This T cell receptor (beta chain) was sequenced in a study of early T cells in non-severe SARS-CoV-2 infection (dated by TCRdb to the early 2020s). For the wider study: TCR sequencing used bulk RNA from unsorted whole blood, so alpha and beta chains could not be paired. Study-level results and caveats: VDJdb matching was skewed toward anti-spike CD8 responses and likely underestimated virus-specific expansions by missing private and CD4 specificities.

This clonotype appeared many times. Its antigen is unknown. Qualities for individual bases were not recorded, and no much larger clone is one base off. A case-control design nested within a healthcare worker cohort in London, UK, was used, with weekly nasopharyngeal swab PCR tests and blood sampling performed. Healthcare workers were recruited between 23 and 31 March 2020, during the week of the UK lockdown, and were followed weekly for up to roughly 16 weeks. Libraries were built with 5' RACE. Data came from a NextSeq 500. The TCR library protocol attached unique molecular identifiers to individual cDNA molecules to correct for sequencing error and PCR bias. Sequencing covered both TCR alpha and beta chains, and within each sample the abundances of alpha and beta sequences were tightly co-correlated. The paper's processing steps were these. Decombinator V4 was used to perform V gene, J gene and CDR3 annotation of TCR sequences. Expanded TCRs were defined as changing significantly between any two time points under a Poisson model with p below 0.0001. TCR abundances were normalised to the total number of TCRs sequenced per sample and expressed as counts per million. MAIT TCRs were defined by TRAV1-2 paired with TRAJ12, TRAJ20 or TRAJ33, and iNKT TCRs by TRAV10 paired with TRAJ18. A search of VDJdb, accessed on 1 November 2021, was run for TCRs annotated to CMV, EBV and SARS-CoV-2, with TCRs annotated for multiple antigens excluded. The public reads were quality trimmed at Q25 with fastp and then assembled into clones with MiXCR by TCRdb, keeping productive beta chains. A single entry per CDR3 protein holds the most common genes and DNA from its merged rows. The V and J calls here are based on TCRdb, not the publication. For this sample the table gives some 50,000 distinct CDR3 sequences, of which 3.5% to 4.5% were detected only once. The top ten constitute around 6% of the sample.

From its cysteine to its phenylalanine, the CDR3 spans 15 amino acids. Here the CDR3 DNA is all that survives: 45 bases in frame from base 1. V and J lose 3 bases and 5 bases, and a span of 17 bases separates them. CDR1 and CDR2 (MNHEY, SMNVEV) derive from the germline V gene (reference sequence). The receptor was isolated from an adult who was a healthcare worker with PCR-confirmed SARS-CoV-2 infection or an uninfected control (not recorded which). The receptor chain draws on TRBV27 and TRBJ2-7; TRBD2 is perhaps the D gene, given 7 matching bases. Sequenced sample: whole blood. CDR3 region: CASSFSGGAVDEQYF. At the DNA level, the sequence is TGTGCCAGCAGTTTTTCGGGGGGCGCGGTGGACGAGCAGTACTTC.